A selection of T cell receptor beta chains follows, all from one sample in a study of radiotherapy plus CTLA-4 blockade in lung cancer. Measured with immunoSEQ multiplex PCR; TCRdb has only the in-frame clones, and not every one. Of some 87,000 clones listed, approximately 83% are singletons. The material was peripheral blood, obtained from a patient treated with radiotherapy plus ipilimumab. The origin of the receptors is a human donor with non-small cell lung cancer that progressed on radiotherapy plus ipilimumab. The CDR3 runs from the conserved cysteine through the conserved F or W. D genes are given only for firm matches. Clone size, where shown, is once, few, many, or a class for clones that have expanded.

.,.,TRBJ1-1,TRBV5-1,TGCGCCAGCAGCAGGGAAGGGACCACTGAAGCTTTCTTT,CASSREGTTEAFF
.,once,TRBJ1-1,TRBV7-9,TGTGCCAGCAACCCGCCGGGGGGGAGCACTGAAGCTTTCTTT,CASNPPGGSTEAFF
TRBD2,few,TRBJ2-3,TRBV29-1,TGCAGCGTGGGAGGGCCCAGGGAGTCAGATACGCAGTATTTT,CSVGGPRESDTQYF
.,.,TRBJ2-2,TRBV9,TGTGCCAGCAGCGTAATGGGGGCGGCGAACACCGGGGAGCTGTTTTTT,CASSVMGAANTGELFF
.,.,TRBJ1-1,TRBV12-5,TGTGCTAGTGGTCCACCCCCGGCGAACACTGAAGCTTTCTTT,CASGPPPANTEAFF
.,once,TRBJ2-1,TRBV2,TGTGCCAGCAGTGGGAACAGGAACAATGAGCAGTTCTTC,CASSGNRNNEQFF
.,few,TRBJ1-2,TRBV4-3,TGCGCCAGCAGCCAACCTCCCGGGACAAAAAACTACACCTTC,CASSQPPGTKNYTF
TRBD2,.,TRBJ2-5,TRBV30,TGTGCCTGGTCCCGGGGGACTAGCGGGCGACGGGAGACCCAGTACTTC,CAWSRGTSGRRETQYF
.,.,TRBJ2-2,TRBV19,TGTGCCAGTGGGGAGGGGGCCGGGGAGCTGTTTTTT,CASGEGAGELFF
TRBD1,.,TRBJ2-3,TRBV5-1,TGCGCCAGCAGCTTCGGGGACAGAGATACGCAGTATTTT,CASSFGDRDTQYF
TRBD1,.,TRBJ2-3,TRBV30,TGTGCCTGGAGTAAGGGACAGGGGAGAATCACAGATACGCAGTATTTT,CAWSKGQGRITDTQYF
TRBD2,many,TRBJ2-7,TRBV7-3,TGTGCCAGCAGCTTCTCCTCAACTAGCGGGTCCGCGCAGTACTTC,CASSFSSTSGSAQYF
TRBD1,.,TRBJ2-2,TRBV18,TGTGCCAGCTCACCACGACAGGGCCGGGACACCGGGGAGCTGTTTTTT,CASSPRQGRDTGELFF
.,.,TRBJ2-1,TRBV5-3,TGTGCCAGAAGCTACTCGCCCGGGAGCTCCTACAATGAGCAGTTCTTC,CARSYSPGSSYNEQFF
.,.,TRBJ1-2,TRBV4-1,TGCGCCAGCAGCCAAGATCTGGGCATCGACTATGGCTACACCTTC,CASSQDLGIDYGYTF
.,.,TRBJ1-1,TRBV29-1,TGCAGCGCCCCCAGGGCAGGGAACACTGAAGCTTTCTTT,CSAPRAGNTEAFF
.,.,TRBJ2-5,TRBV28,TGTGCCAGCAGTTTGGAGGCAGGGAGGTTGGTGACCCAGTACTTC,CASSLEAGRLVTQYF
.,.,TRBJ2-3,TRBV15,TGTGCCACCAGCAGACAGGGAGGAGGGATAGATACGCAGTATTTT,CATSRQGGGIDTQYF
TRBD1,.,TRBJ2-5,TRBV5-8,TGTGCCAGCAGCTTGAGCTTAGGGGGCCGGGAGACCCAGTACTTC,CASSLSLGGRETQYF
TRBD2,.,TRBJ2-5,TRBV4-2,TGTGCCAGCAGCCTGGGACTAGCGGTCCAAGAGACCCAGTACTTC,CASSLGLAVQETQYF
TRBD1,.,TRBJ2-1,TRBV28,TGTGCCAGCAGTTTAAGTCCAGGGGGCAATGAGCAGTTCTTC,CASSLSPGGNEQFF
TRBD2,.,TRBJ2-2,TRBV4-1,TGCGCCAGCAGACTGGTAGCGGGGGGTCCGCGGGGCACCGGGGAGCTGTTTTTT,CASRLVAGGPRGTGELFF
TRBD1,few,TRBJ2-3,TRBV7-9,TGTGCCAGCAGCGGGACAGGGACTACAGATACGCAGTATTTT,CASSGTGTTDTQYF
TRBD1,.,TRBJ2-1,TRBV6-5,TGTGCCAGCAGTTACTCCGGGACAGGGACCTACAATGAGCAGTTCTTC,CASSYSGTGTYNEQFF
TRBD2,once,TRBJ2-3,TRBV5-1,TGCGCCAGCAGCTCCGGGACTAGCGGTTCTGCTAGCACAGATACGCAGTATTTT,CASSSGTSGSASTDTQYF
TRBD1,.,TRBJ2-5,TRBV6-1,TGTGCCAGCAGTGATGGACAGGTCCCTAGGGAGACCCAGTACTTC,CASSDGQVPRETQYF
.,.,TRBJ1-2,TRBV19,TGTGCCAGTAGTATAACCGTCAGGGCCGCCACTAACTATGGCTACACCTTC,CASSITVRAATNYGYTF
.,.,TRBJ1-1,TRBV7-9,TGTGCCAGCAGCTTTGACAGGTGGACTGAAGCTTTCTTT,CASSFDRWTEAFF
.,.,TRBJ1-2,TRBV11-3,TGTGCCAGCAGCAGAGACGGCTATGGCTACACCTTC,CASSRDGYGYTF
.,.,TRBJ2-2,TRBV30,TGTGCCTGGAGTATATCCGCCGGGGAGCTGTTTTTT,CAWSISAGELFF
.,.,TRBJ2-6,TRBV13,TGTGCCAGCCTCAACTACCGGAGCTCTGGGGCCAACGTCCTGACTTTC,CASLNYRSSGANVLTF
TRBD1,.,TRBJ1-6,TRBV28,TGTGCCAGCAGTTTTAGGACAGGGGTACAGTCACCCCTCCACTTT,CASSFRTGVQSPLHF
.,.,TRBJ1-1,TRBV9,TGTGCCAGCAGCAAACAAGAGAACACTGAAGCTTTCTTT,CASSKQENTEAFF
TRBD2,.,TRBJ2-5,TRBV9,TGTGCCAGCAGCGGGGGACTAGCGGCAGAGACCCAGTACTTC,CASSGGLAAETQYF
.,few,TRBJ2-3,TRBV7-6,TGTGCCAGCAGCTTAGGGAACCCCCAGGATACGCAGTATTTT,CASSLGNPQDTQYF
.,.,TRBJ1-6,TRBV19,TGTGCCAGCGCAGAAGGGGGGAGTAGTTCACCCCTCCACTTT,CASAEGGSSSPLHF
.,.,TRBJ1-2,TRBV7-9,TGTGCCAGCAGCTTACAGGGAGGCGCGAACTATGGCTACACCTTC,CASSLQGGANYGYTF
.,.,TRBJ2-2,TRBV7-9,TGTGCCAGCAGCTTAAAAACAAACACCGGGGAGCTGTTTTTT,CASSLKTNTGELFF
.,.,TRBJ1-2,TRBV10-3,TGTGCCTACCAAGGGTACGGTGGCTACACCTTC,CAYQGYGGYTF
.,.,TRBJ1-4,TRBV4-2,TGTGCCAGCAGGGGAACGGGTCTATTTTTCGAAACTAATGAAAAACTGTTTTTT,CASRGTGLFFETNEKLFF
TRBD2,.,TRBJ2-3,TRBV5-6,TGTGCCAGCAGCTTTATTAGCGGGAGTACAGATACGCAGTATTTT,CASSFISGSTDTQYF
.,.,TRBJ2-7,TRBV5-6,TGTGCCAGCAGAGGCAGGGGATTCTCCTACGAGCAGTACTTC,CASRGRGFSYEQYF
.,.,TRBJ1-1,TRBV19,TGTGCCACACGGAGATTAGGGAACACTGAAGCTTTCTTT,CATRRLGNTEAFF
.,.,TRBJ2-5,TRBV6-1,TGTGCCAGCAGTGCAGATAGAGAGACCCAGTACTTC,CASSADRETQYF
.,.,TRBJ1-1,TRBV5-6,TGTGCCAGCAGCTCACTTGTCACTGAAGCTTTCTTT,CASSSLVTEAFF
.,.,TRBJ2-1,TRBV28,TGTGCCAGCAGTTTCTTCAGCGCGACACAGTTCTTC,CASSFFSATQFF
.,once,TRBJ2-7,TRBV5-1,TGCGCCAGCAGCTTGCGGGACTCCCGGCCGTGGGAGCAGTACTTC,CASSLRDSRPWEQYF
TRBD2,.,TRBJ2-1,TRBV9,TGTGCCAGCACCTTAGGAACTAGCGGGGATTACAATGAGCAGTTCTTC,CASTLGTSGDYNEQFF